This TCR beta chain was sequenced during a study of cytomegalovirus exposure and HLA in healthy donors. Study-level points and caveats: Presence/absence analyses supposed approximately even sequencing depth among donors. TCR beta sequences reportedly predicted most subjects' HLA-A and HLA-B alleles accurately. It was shown in a later analysis that HLA-associated TCR beta chains were more clonally expanded than other, equally common chains.

Everyone who donated was a healthy bone marrow donor. Researchers ran the PCR with 60 Vbeta and 13 Jbeta primers. The method was immunoSEQ multiplex PCR; TCRdb's version includes in-frame clones alone and lacks a portion of them. The table has under 200,000 clones, 81% seen once. On this clone: Its antigen is unknown.

The length of the CDR3 is 13 residues. Germline V lookup: CDR1 SGHNT, CDR2 YYREEE (reference sequence). V was trimmed by 1 base and J by 5 bases, leaving 10 bases between them. This receptor was obtained from a man in his fifties in good health and CMV-seronegative. The chain has TRBV5-4 and TRBJ2-7; D is unresolved. The sample was PBMCs. Here the CDR3 reads CASSLTFEDEQYF. CDR3 nucleotide sequence: TGTGCCAGCAGCTTGACGTTTGAGGACGAGCAGTACTTC.